This entry lists 27 T cell receptor beta chains sequenced from one sample in a study of tumor-infiltrating lymphocytes in primary liver carcinoma. The input was approximately 500 ng total RNA; TCR beta cDNA was made from it with a constant-region primer. It was through three nested multiplex PCR rounds of slightly modified ARM-PCR that TCR beta libraries arose. TRBV1-TRBV30 forward primers and a C-beta reverse primer were used in the first two PCR rounds, which each ran for 9 to 10 cycles. TCRdb reprocessed the multiplex PCR reads with MiXCR, giving one entry per CDR3 protein. This table holds 300,000 to 400,000 distinct CDR3 sequences, approximately 64% found once. It was unsorted whole blood that yielded blood RNA, and germline DNA was also extracted. The sequencing input was peripheral blood. Receptor source: a man aged 40-55 years with primary liver carcinoma and hepatitis B virus infection.

A remark on this clonotype: At one boundary the junction diverges from the germline segment, which might be a read error. The V gene is TRBV11-2, the J gene TRBJ2-1, with no clear D. The CDR3 covers 14 residues. Looked up from germline, CDR1 is SGHAT and CDR2 is FQNNGV. CDR3 nucleotide sequence: TGTGCCAGCAGCTTGCGCTCCTTATACAATGAGCAGTTATTC. Amino acids: CASSLRSLYNEQLF.

This clonotype appeared once. A much larger clonotype is one base distant, so this may be a read error. This rearrangement joins TRBV12-3 or TRBV12-4 to TRBJ2-7; the match to TRBD1 covers 10 bases. The CDR3 is 15 amino acids. CDR3 in amino acids: CTSSLTRDRGYEQYF. CDR3 nucleotide sequence: TGTACCAGCAGTTTAACCCGGGACAGGGGTTACGAGCAGTACTTC.

This clonotype came up once. A much larger clone differs by one base, so this may be a read error. V is TRBV6-5 and J is TRBJ1-5, with D perhaps matching TRBD1 (6 bases). Per germline, CDR1 MNHEY and CDR2 SVGAGI. This CDR3 has 13 residues. The CDR3 DNA reads as TGTGCCAGCAGTTTAGGACAGTATCAGCCCAAGCATTTT. Residues: CASSLGQYQPKHF.

This clonotype was counted at least ten times. This chain joins TRBV4-2 and TRBJ2-7; perhaps D is TRBD1 or TRBD2 (5 bases each). The germline V gene encodes CDR1 LGHNA and CDR2 YNFKEQ. Trimming stripped 5 bases from V and 6 bases from J, with 17 bases between. This CDR3 comprises 14 residues. CDR3 nucleotide sequence: TGTGCCAGCAGCGGGGGAGTCGGCGATTCCGAGCAGTACTTC. It specifies CASSGGVGDSEQYF.

The chain couples TRBV14 to TRBJ2-3, with 8 bases lining up with TRBD2. Germline loops: CDR1 SGHDN, CDR2 FVKESK. The CDR3 length is 17 residues. J lost 2 bases, V lost 2 bases, and 9 bases had no gene match. CDR3 protein: CASSQNELAAYTDTQYF. CDR3 DNA: TGTGCCAGCAGCCAAAATGAACTAGCGGCATACACAGATACGCAGTATTTT.

Note on this clonotype: An end of the junction does not agree with germline; a read error may underlie this. This rearrangement joins TRBV12-3 or TRBV12-4 to TRBJ1-2; D remains unclear. This CDR3 spans 13 amino acids. CDR3: CVSSPQWWRGYTF. Here the CDR3 DNA reads TGTGTCAGCAGTCCCCAATGGTGGCGGGGCTACACCTTC.

Of note for this clonotype: One end of the junction varies from germline; a read error may be responsible. The chain has TRBV7-9 and TRBJ2-2, with 11 positions matching TRBD2. There are 16 residues in the CDR3. Germline CDR1 and CDR2: SEHNR and FQNEAQ (reference sequence). The DNA for the CDR3 is TGTACCAGCAGCTTAGCGGGAGGGACGAACACCGGGGAGCTGTCTTTT. As protein: CTSSLAGGTNTGELSF.

Regarding this clonotype: This may stem from a read error, because a much larger clone lies one nucleotide away. The rearrangement links TRBV5-6 to TRBJ1-4; maybe TRBD1 (6 bases). The ends were cut back, 2 bases at V and 8 bases at J, with 16 bases in the middle. The CDR3 covers 15 residues. In germline, CDR1 is SGHDT, CDR2 YYEEEE. The CDR3 here is CASSFGQTVDEKLFF. CDR3 nucleotide sequence: TGTGCCAGCAGCTTCGGACAGACGGTAGACGAAAAACTGTTTTTT.

This sequence joins TRBV30 and TRBJ1-3; D gene ambiguous. Germline-derived CDR1 and CDR2 are GTSNPN and SVGIG (reference sequence). The CDR3 covers 13 residues. Trimming cost V 2 bases and J 0 bases, with 5 bases left between them. Here the CDR3 reads CAWSRISGNTIYF. DNA of the CDR3: TGTGCCTGGAGTCGGATCTCTGGAAACACCATATATTTT.

A remark on this clonotype: A much more abundant neighbour one base away suggests this may be a read error. The chain carries TRBV5-1 and TRBJ2-5; D is possibly TRBD2 (5 bases). Trimming pared 6 bases from V and 5 bases from J, leaving 8 bases between. Looked up from germline, CDR1 is SGHRS and CDR2 is YFSETQ. This CDR3 is built from 11 residues. CDR3 coding DNA: TGCGCCAGCAAAGCGGTGGAGACCCAGTACTTC. It specifies CASKAVETQYF. Based on the CDR3 plus reference TRBV5-1 and TRBJ2-5, the full variable domain is KAGVTQTPRYLIKTRGQQVTLSCSPISGHRSVSWYQQTPGQGLQFLFEYFSETQRNKGNFPGRFSGRQFSNSRSEMNVSTLELGDSALYLCASKAVETQYFGPGTRLLVL.

As to this clonotype: Possible read error: a much larger clone is one base away. This rearrangement joins TRBV5-4 to TRBJ2-7; TRBD1 agrees at 7 bases. Per the germline V gene, CDR1 is SGHNT and CDR2 is YYREEE (reference sequence). The CDR3 is 13 amino acids. CDR3 DNA sequence: TGTGCCAGCAGCCCTGACAGGGTAGGCGAGCACTACTTC. It codes for CASSPDRVGEHYF.

Turning to this clonotype: The junction departs from germline at one end; a sequencing error may be responsible. V usage is TRBV6-5 and J usage is TRBJ2-1; TRBD1 matches at 10 bases. The CDR3 consists of 15 residues. Germline V gene sequence: CDR1 MNHEY, CDR2 SVGAGI. CDR3 amino acids: CVSSQSGQGNNGQFF. CDR3 sequence (DNA): TGTGTCAGCAGTCAGTCGGGACAGGGGAACAATGGGCAGTTCTTC.

The chain has TRBV11-2 and TRBJ2-1, with 8 bases that match TRBD2. The J segment lost 0 bases and the V segment lost 4 bases, leaving 8 bases of the junction unmatched. The CDR3 is 17 residues long. Germline CDR1 reads SGHAT; CDR2 reads FQNNGV. This CDR3 reads CASSSGVSGNSYNEQFF. The CDR3 region has the DNA TGTGCCAGCAGCTCAGGGGTTAGCGGGAACTCCTACAATGAGCAGTTCTTC.

With regard to this clonotype: A much larger clone lies one base from this, so it may be a read error. The chain links TRBV10-3 to TRBJ2-1; 12 bases match TRBD2. Germline CDR1 and CDR2: ENHRY and SYGVKD. V lost 3 bases to trimming and J lost 10 bases; unmatched junction nucleotides: 1. This CDR3 is 13 amino acids long. The CDR3 nucleotides read TGTGCCATCAGTGATCTAGCGGGAGGGGAGCAGTTCTTC. Its protein is CAISDLAGGEQFF.

This clonotype was recorded a few times. CDR3 in DNA: TGTGCCAGCACCCTAGGGGGCAAGGACGAGCAGTACTTC. Its protein product is CASTLGGKDEQYF. The chain combines TRBV28 with TRBJ2-7; 7 nucleotides agree with TRBD1. The V and J ends lost 7 bases and 5 bases, in that order; junction bases with no gene match: 8. CDR1 and CDR2 (germline): MDHEN, SYDVKM. This CDR3 comprises 13 residues.

The chain carries TRBV11-3 and TRBJ2-1, with 8 bases identical to TRBD1. Trimming at V came to 1 base and at J to 8 bases, leaving 4 bases not matched to a gene. The CDR3 runs 14 residues. Germline CDR1 SGHNT, CDR2 YENEEA. The CDR3 sequence is CASSLVQGAHEQFF. The CDR3 DNA sequence: TGTGCCAGCAGCTTAGTTCAGGGGGCACATGAGCAGTTCTTC.

As regards this clonotype: Just one base apart from a much larger clone, this may be a read error. Because the CDR3 is missing its conserved closing phenylalanine or tryptophan, this is likely a read error. The V gene is TRBV4-3, the J gene TRBJ1-2; no clear D. Germline CDR1 reads LGHNA; CDR2 reads YSLEER. Trimming stripped 0 bases from V and 0 bases from J, with 11 bases between. CDR3 length: 16 residues. CDR3 loop: CASSQDLKLSNYGYTS. The CDR3 DNA follows: TGCGCCAGCAGCCAAGATCTAAAATTGTCTAACTATGGCTACACCTCC.

On this clonotype itself: A much larger clone lies a single base off, so this may be a read error. V and J are TRBV6-5 and TRBJ2-3; 9 bases line up with TRBD2. Per germline, CDR1 MNHEY and CDR2 SVGAGI. This CDR3 comprises 14 residues. The CDR3 nucleotides read TGTGCCAGCAGTGAAGCGGGAGGTGCAGATACGCGGTATTTT. Translation gives CASSEAGGADTRYF.

Concerning this clonotype itself: Its ends do not fully match the called genes, so a read error is possible. This chain links TRBV28 with TRBJ1-2; maybe TRBD1 (5 bases). Germline V gives CDR1 MDHEN, CDR2 SYDVKM. The CDR3 is 14 amino acids. CDR3 residues: CASSLTQGVYDYTF. DNA for the CDR3: TGTGCCAGCAGTTTAACCCAGGGAGTATATGACTACACCTTC.

A word on this clonotype: This clone may be a read error of a much larger clone one base away. The gene calls are TRBV11-2 and TRBJ1-6; D remains unclear. Germline V gene lookup returns CDR1 SGHAT and CDR2 FQNNGV. CDR3 length: 17 amino acids. CDR3 in DNA: TGTGCCAGCGGCCCCTTGACTGGGAGCTCCTATAATTCACTCCTCCACTTT. Translating it yields CASGPLTGSSYNSLLHF.

Notes on this clonotype: A much larger clone lies one base from this, so it may be a read error. The chain is built from TRBV6-5 and TRBJ2-1, with no clear D. Looked up from germline, CDR1 is MNHEY and CDR2 is SVGAGI. The germline V and J ends were trimmed by 5 bases and 0 bases, with 5 bases remaining between them. The CDR3 sequence is 13 residues long. The chain's CDR3 is CASSMFSYNEQFF. CDR3 sequence (DNA): TGTGCCAGCAGTATGTTCTCCTACAATGAGCAGTTCTTC.

About this clonotype: The junction and the germline gene differ at one end; a read error may be behind it. The chain carries TRBV11-2 and TRBJ2-7; D not certain. This CDR3 has 15 residues. Germline V gene sequence: CDR1 SGHAT, CDR2 FQNNGV. The CDR3 loop reads CASSIELTACYEQYF. The CDR3 nucleotides read TGTGCCAGCAGCATAGAATTAACGGCCTGCTACGAGCAGTACTTC.

The chain links TRBV28 to TRBJ1-1; the D gene is possibly TRBD1 (5 bases). The CDR3 consists of 16 residues. Germline CDR1 MDHEN, CDR2 SYDVKM. V gave up 3 bases and J gave up 1 base, with 15 bases separating them. DNA for the CDR3: TGTGCCAGCAGTTTGGAGTCAGGGCCCTCGAACACTGAAGCTTTCTTT. Translation gives CASSLESGPSNTEAFF.

About this clonotype: A read error is possible here, since a much larger clone lies one base away. The rearrangement links TRBV28 to TRBJ2-2, with D maybe TRBD1 (5 bases). The CDR3 has 16 amino acids. In germline, CDR1 is MDHEN, CDR2 SYDVKM. This CDR3 reads CASTLSLRVPTGELFF. In nucleotides, the CDR3 is TGTGCCAGCACTTTAAGTCTCAGGGTGCCCACCGGGGAGCTGTTTTTT.

This clonotype was detected only once. The conserved phenylalanine or tryptophan normally closing the CDR3 is absent here, so this likely arose from a read error. The chain combines TRBV11-2 with TRBJ1-1; a weak D match, TRBD1 (5 bases). Germline CDR1 and CDR2: SGHAT and FQNNGV. V was pared by 0 bases and J by 4 bases, with 18 bases between. The length of the CDR3 is 17 residues. The CDR3 nucleotides are TGTGCCAGCAGCTTAGATCTGGCATTCGGGGGTTTCACTGAAGCTTTCGTT. It yields the protein CASSLDLAFGGFTEAFV.

V gene TRBV11-2 combines with J gene TRBJ2-1; TRBD2 matches at 13 bases. The trim removed 6 bases at V and 6 bases at J, leaving 8 bases unmatched. The CDR3 runs 16 residues. Germline assignment: CDR1 SGHAT and CDR2 FQNNGV. The CDR3 region has the DNA TGTGCCAGCAGGGTTACTAGCGGGAGGGCCGGCAATGAGCAGTTCTTC. Its translation is CASRVTSGRAGNEQFF.

The V call is TRBV6-5, the J call TRBJ2-7; D is perhaps TRBD1 or TRBD2 (6 bases each). The germline CDR1 and CDR2 sequences are MNHEY and SVGAGI. Trimming left V 6 bases short and J 8 bases short, with 20 bases between. This CDR3 has 14 amino acids. The DNA for the CDR3 is TGTGCCAGCAGGCCGAGGGGGGATACCCACAAGCAGTACTTC. This codes for CASRPRGDTHKQYF.